This passage covers 11 T cell receptor beta chains from one sample sequenced in a study of control samples from healthy donors and cancer patients. Repertoires were generated with immunoSEQ multiplex PCR, while TCRdb's copy carries only in-frame clones and drops some. The sample has around 31,000 clones, approximately 94% seen once. Sequenced sample: blood. The source of these receptors is a man aged 55 to 70 in good health.

This rearrangement joins TRBV18 to TRBJ1-1; possible D gene TRBD1, 6 bases. The CDR3 runs to 15 residues. V was cut by 3 bases and J by 4 bases, with 15 bases left in between. Germline assignment: CDR1 KGHSH and CDR2 LQKENI. The CDR3 protein is CASSPAGVVGTEAFF. CDR3 in DNA: TGTGCCAGCTCACCTGCAGGGGTGGTGGGCACTGAAGCTTTCTTT.

The V gene is TRBV18, the J gene TRBJ2-1; TRBD1 might be the D (5 bases). Between the trimmed V and J ends, which lost 4 bases and 9 bases, there was a span of 10 bases. CDR1 is KGHSH, CDR2 LQKENI, per germline. The CDR3 contains 12 residues. In DNA, the CDR3 is TGTGCCAGCTCACGGACAAGGGGTGAGCAGTTCTTC. This codes for CASSRTRGEQFF.

The V gene is TRBV7-9, the J gene TRBJ1-3; D remains ambiguous. Germline-derived CDR1 and CDR2 are SEHNR and FQNEAQ (reference sequence). The CDR3 loop spans 15 amino acids. V was pared by 1 base and J by 0 bases, with 7 bases between. The CDR3 bases are TGTGCCAGCAGCTTAGAGTCGAGCTCTGGAAACACCATATATTTT. It translates to CASSLESSSGNTIYF.

The genes are TRBV28 and TRBJ1-2; tentatively, D is TRBD1 (6 bases). In germline, CDR1 is MDHEN, CDR2 SYDVKM. V was cut by 7 bases and J by 0 bases, with 15 bases left in between. The CDR3 consists of 15 residues. The CDR3 region has the DNA TGTGCCAGCAACCCAACAGGGACCACTAACTATGGCTACACCTTC. Protein sequence: CASNPTGTTNYGYTF.

The chain recombines TRBV7-9 with TRBJ2-4; D might be TRBD1 (6 bases). Germline V gene data show CDR1 as SEHNR and CDR2 as FQNEAQ (reference sequence). This CDR3 comprises 15 residues. Trimming removed 0 bases from V and 4 bases from J, with 10 bases in between. The CDR3 bases are TGTGCCAGCAGCTTAGCGCCAGGGGATAAAAACATTCAGTACTTC. It codes for CASSLAPGDKNIQYF. Supplemented by reference TRBV7-9 and TRBJ2-4, the full variable domain reads DTGVSQNPRHKITKRGQNVTFRCDPISEHNRLYWYRQTLGQGPEFLTYFQNEAQLEKSRLLSDRFSAERPKGSFSTLEIQRTEQGDSAMYLCASSLAPGDKNIQYFGAGTRLSVL.

This clone is a singleton in its sample. The J gene is TRBJ1-2, the V gene TRBV19, with D possibly matching TRBD1 (5 bases). The CDR3 has 16 residues. Germline-derived CDR1 and CDR2 are LNHDA and SQIVND (reference sequence). The germline V and J ends were trimmed by 11 bases and 2 bases, with 24 bases remaining between them. The CDR3 nucleotides are TGTGCCTCATACGAATCGGGGGGAGCGGTAAACTATGGCTACACCTTC. This sequence encodes CASYESGGAVNYGYTF.

This chain joins TRBV7-6 and TRBJ2-1, with D uncertain. The CDR3 runs 12 residues. The germline V gene encodes CDR1 SGHVS and CDR2 FNYEAQ. Deletions cut 6 bases from V and 6 bases from J, with 9 bases between. CDR3 nucleotides: TGTGCCAGCAGTTCTTACCCCAATGAGCAGTTCTTC. Amino acid sequence: CASSSYPNEQFF.

The chain employs TRBV7-9 and TRBJ2-5, with D possibly TRBD2 on 6 matching bases. The CDR3 totals 14 residues. Trimming pared 9 bases from V and 2 bases from J, leaving 16 bases between. Germline CDR1 reads SEHNR; CDR2 reads FQNEAQ (reference sequence). The CDR3 reads CASSPGLTQETQYF. The CDR3 coding sequence is TGTGCCAGTTCGCCGGGACTGACTCAAGAGACCCAGTACTTC.

The rearrangement links TRBV10-3 to TRBJ1-1, with a weak D call TRBD1 (5 bases). V lost 8 bases, J lost 11 bases, and 30 bases lay in between. The CDR3 is made up of 16 amino acids. Per germline, CDR1 ENHRY and CDR2 SYGVKD. Here the CDR3 DNA reads TGTGCCATCCACTCAGACAAGACTTTAACGAAGGGGCCGGCTTTCTTT. It is translated as CAIHSDKTLTKGPAFF.

The rearrangement uses TRBV5-5 and TRBJ2-7; D remains unclear. Trimming pared 0 bases from V and 2 bases from J, leaving 15 bases between. Germline V CDR1 and CDR2: SGHKS, YYEKEE (reference sequence). The CDR3 loop spans 16 amino acids. The CDR3 DNA follows: TGTGCCAGCAGCTTGGGGGTAACACCCGCAGCCTACGAGCAGTACTTC. Translation: CASSLGVTPAAYEQYF. Looking up the rest from reference TRBV5-5 and TRBJ2-7 gives the full variable domain: DAGVTQSPTHLIKTRGQQVTLRCSPISGHKSVSWYQQVLGQGPQFIFQYYEKEERGRGNFPDRFSARQFPNYSSELNVNALLLGDSALYLCASSLGVTPAAYEQYFGPGTRLTVT.

The rearrangement uses TRBV7-7 and TRBJ1-1; D is undetermined. Per germline, CDR1 SSHAT and CDR2 FNYEAQ (reference sequence). V lost 5 bases, J lost 4 bases, and 11 bases lay in between. The CDR3 runs to 13 residues. The CDR3 bases are TGTGCCAGCAGCCTTACGGTGGGCACTGAAGCTTTCTTT. This translates into CASSLTVGTEAFF.